The T cell receptor beta chain under discussion was sequenced for a study of CD8+CD57+ T cells in acquired aplastic anemia (dated by TCRdb to 2016 to 2019). In terms of the full investigation: Extracted DNA from sorted CD4+ and CD8+ cells averaged approximately 3.4 ug, ranging from roughly 0.17 to 30 ug. Healthy donor samples averaged about 9.9 million reads for CD4+ and approximately 11 million for CD8+ cells. The investigation overall reported the following: Although twenty-nine CD8+ CDR3 sequences were shared by patients and controls, these sequences appeared highly expressed in patients and within the immunodominant clones of patients. No significant difference in CD8+ Simpson's diversity was found between patients and healthy controls (P=0.060).

Profiling of TCR beta VDJ combinations and CDR3 sequences used genomic DNA as the template. An Illumina HiSeq 2000 was the platform used for TCR repertoire sequencing. Processing in the source paper ran as follows. TRBV/TRBJ rearrangement plots, CDR3 size and DJ length profiles, and Simpson's diversity index were used to assess repertoires. The most abundant DNA sequence in the deep sequencing data was taken as the immunodominant clone. CDR3 amino acid sequences were checked for sharing between subjects and were compared against published repertoires and the VDJdb database. Through fastp at Q25 and MiXCR, TCRdb rebuilt clones from the public reads, retaining in-frame beta chains. Merged by CDR3 protein, the rows form single entries marked with the most common genes and DNA. The V and J calls were determined by TCRdb, not by the authors. The sample table shows 200,000 to 250,000 distinct CDR3 sequences, and 34% are seen once. The ten largest clones take up 0.95% to 1.3% of the sample.

TCR repertoires of sorted CD4+ and CD8+ blood T cells from severe aplastic anemia patients and healthy subjects were deep-sequenced in the study. Ficoll-Paque density gradient centrifugation was used to isolate peripheral blood mononuclear cells. Before DNA was extracted, CD4+ and CD8+ T cells were sorted using either FACS or magnetic beads. Only a few counts were recorded for this clonotype. This receptor's antigen is unknown. Possible read error: a much larger clone is one base away. As the CDR3 is not closed by the conserved phenylalanine or tryptophan, this likely results from a read error. Material: sorted CD4+, CD8+, or CD8+CD57+ T cells (not recorded which) from PBMCs. The receptor comes from a human donor in good health, serving as a control.

The nucleotide sequence is given as TGTGCCAGCAGCAACGGACTAGCGGGGCCATACGAGCAGTACCTC. This sequence encodes CASSNGLAGPYEQYL. Recombination joined TRBV11-1 with TRBJ2-7, with 12 junctional bases fitting TRBD2. Trimming leaves V shorter by 5 bases and J shorter by 4 bases, with the junction holding 6 bases beyond the gene matches. The CDR3 length is 15 residues, termini included. Just the 45-base CDR3 DNA is kept, in frame starting at base 1. Via the germline V gene (reference sequence), CDR1 is SGHAT and CDR2 FQDESV.